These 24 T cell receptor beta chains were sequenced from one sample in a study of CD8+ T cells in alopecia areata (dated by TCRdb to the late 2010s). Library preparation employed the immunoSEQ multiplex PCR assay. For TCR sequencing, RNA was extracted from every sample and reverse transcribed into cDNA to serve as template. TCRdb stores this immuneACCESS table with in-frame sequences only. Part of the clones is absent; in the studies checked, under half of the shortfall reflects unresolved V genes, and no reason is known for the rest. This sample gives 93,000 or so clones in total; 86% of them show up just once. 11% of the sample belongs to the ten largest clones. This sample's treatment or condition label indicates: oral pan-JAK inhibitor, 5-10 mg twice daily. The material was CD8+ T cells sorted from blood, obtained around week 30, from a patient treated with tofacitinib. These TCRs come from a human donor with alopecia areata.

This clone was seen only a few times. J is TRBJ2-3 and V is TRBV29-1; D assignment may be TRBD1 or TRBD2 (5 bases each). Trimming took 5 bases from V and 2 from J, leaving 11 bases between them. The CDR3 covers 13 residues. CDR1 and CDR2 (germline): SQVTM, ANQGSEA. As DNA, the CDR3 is TGCAGCGTTTCCGGGACGAACACAGATACGCAGTATTTT. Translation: CSVSGTNTDTQYF.

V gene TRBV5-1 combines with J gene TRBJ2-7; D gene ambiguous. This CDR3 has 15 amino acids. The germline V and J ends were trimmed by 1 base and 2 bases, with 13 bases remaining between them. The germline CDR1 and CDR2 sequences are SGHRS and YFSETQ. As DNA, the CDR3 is TGCGCCAGCAGCTTGATGTGGAAACCTCCCTACGAGCAGTACTTC. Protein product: CASSLMWKPPYEQYF.

The CDR3 loop is CASSQDDGELFF. DNA of the CDR3: TGCGCCAGCAGCCAAGACGACGGGGAGCTGTTTTTT. The chain joins TRBV4-1 to TRBJ2-2; D uncertain. This CDR3 spans 12 amino acids. Germline assignment: CDR1 MGHRA and CDR2 YSYEKL. The V and J ends lost 0 bases and 7 bases respectively, with 3 bases between them.

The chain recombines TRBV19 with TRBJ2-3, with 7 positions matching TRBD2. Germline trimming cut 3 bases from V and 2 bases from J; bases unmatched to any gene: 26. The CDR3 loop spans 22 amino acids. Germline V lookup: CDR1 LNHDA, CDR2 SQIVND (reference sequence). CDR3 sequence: CASSIESISYFGATSNTDTQYF. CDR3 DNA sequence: TGTGCCAGTAGTATCGAAAGTATAAGTTACTTCGGGGCGACTAGCAACACAGATACGCAGTATTTT.

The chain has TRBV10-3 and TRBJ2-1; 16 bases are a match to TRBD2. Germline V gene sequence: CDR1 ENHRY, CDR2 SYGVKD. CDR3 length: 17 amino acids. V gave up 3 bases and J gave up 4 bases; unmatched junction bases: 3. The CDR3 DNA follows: TGTGCCATCAGTGACCCGGGACTAGCGGGAGGGTACAATGAGCAGTTCTTC. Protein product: CAISDPGLAGGYNEQFF.

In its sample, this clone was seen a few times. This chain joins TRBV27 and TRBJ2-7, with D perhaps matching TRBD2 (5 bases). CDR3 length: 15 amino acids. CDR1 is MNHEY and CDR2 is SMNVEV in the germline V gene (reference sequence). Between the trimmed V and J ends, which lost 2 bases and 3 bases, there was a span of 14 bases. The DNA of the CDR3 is TGTGCCAGCAGTTTAAGTCGGGATCGCCACTACGAGCAGTACTTC. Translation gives CASSLSRDRHYEQYF.

This chain's CDR3 is CASSHQEKTPIYEQYF. CDR3 in DNA: TGTGCCAGCAGTCACCAAGAGAAGACCCCAATCTACGAGCAGTACTTC. The chain has TRBV27 and TRBJ2-7; D call uncertain. This CDR3 has 16 residues. V lost 5 bases and J lost 3, with 20 bases in between. Germline CDR1 is MNHEY and CDR2 is SMNVEV (reference sequence).

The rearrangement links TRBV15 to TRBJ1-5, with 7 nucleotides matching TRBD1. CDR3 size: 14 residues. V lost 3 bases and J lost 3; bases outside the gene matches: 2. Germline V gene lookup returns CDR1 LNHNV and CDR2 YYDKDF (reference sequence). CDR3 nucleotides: TGTGCCACCAGCAGGAGGGGGCTCAATCAGCCCCAGCATTTT. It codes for CATSRRGLNQPQHF.

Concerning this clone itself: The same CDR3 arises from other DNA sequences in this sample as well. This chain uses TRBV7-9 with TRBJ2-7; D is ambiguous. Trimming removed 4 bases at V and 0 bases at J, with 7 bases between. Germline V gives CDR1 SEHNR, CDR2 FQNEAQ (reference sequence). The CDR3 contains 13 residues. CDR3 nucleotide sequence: TGTGCCAGCAGCTCCGGTAGCTCCTACGAGCAGTACTTC. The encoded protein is CASSSGSSYEQYF. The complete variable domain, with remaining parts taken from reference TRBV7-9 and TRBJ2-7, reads DTGVSQNPRHKITKRGQNVTFRCDPISEHNRLYWYRQTLGQGPEFLTYFQNEAQLEKSRLLSDRFSAERPKGSFSTLEIQRTEQGDSAMYLCASSSGSSYEQYFGPGTRLTVT.

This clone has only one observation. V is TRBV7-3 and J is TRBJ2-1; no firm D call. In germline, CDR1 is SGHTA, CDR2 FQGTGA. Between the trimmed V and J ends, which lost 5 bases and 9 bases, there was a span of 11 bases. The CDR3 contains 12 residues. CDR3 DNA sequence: TGTGCCAGCAGCCTAGTGGTGGGTGAGCAGTTCTTC. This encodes CASSLVVGEQFF.

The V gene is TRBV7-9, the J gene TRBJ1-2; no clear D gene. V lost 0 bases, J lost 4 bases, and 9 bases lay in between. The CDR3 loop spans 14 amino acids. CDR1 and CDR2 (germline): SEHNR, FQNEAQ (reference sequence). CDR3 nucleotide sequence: TGTGCCAGCAGCTTAGCCGGCAGCCTCTATGGCTACACCTTC. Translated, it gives CASSLAGSLYGYTF.

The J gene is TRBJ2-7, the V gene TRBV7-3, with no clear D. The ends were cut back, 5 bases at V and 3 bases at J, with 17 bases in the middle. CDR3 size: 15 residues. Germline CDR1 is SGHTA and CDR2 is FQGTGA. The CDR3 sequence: CASSHMEAGSYEQYF. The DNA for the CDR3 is TGTGCCAGCAGCCACATGGAAGCAGGTAGCTACGAGCAGTACTTC.

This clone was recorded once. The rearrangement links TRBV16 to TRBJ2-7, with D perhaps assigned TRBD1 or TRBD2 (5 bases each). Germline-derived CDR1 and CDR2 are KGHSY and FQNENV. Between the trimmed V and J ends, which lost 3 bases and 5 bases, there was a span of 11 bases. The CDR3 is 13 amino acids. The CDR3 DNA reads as TGTGCCAGCAGCCAGGCGAGGGGTCACGAGCAGTACTTC. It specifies CASSQARGHEQYF.

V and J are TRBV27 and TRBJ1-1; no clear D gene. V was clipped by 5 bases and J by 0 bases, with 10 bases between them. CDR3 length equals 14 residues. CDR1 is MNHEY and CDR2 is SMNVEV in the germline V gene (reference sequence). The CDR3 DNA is TGTGCCAGCAGTGACCGGGAGTTGAACACTGAAGCTTTCTTT. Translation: CASSDRELNTEAFF.

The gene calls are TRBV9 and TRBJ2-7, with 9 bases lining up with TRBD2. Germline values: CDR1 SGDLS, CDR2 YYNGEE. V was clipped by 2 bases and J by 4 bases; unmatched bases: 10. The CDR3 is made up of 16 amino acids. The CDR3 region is CASSVGGSGSFYEQYF. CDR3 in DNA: TGTGCCAGCAGCGTGGGTGGTAGCGGGAGCTTTTACGAGCAGTACTTC.

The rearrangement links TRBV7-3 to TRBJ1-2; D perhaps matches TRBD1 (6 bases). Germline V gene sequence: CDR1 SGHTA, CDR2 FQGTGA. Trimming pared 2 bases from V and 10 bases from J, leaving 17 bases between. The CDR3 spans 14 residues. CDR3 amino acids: CASSLQGLSMDYTF. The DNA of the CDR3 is TGTGCCAGCAGCTTACAGGGGCTCTCTATGGACTACACCTTC.

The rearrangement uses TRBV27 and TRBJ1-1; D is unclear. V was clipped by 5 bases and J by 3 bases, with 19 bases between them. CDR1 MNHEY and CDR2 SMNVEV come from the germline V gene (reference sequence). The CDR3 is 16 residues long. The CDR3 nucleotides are TGTGCCAGCAGTCGCCGGAAGGCGGCGGAATACACTGAAGCTTTCTTT. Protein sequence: CASSRRKAAEYTEAFF.

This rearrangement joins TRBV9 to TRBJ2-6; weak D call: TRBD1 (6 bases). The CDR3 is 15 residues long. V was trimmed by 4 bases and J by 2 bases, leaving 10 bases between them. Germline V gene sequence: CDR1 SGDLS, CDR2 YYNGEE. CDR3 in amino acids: CASSPQGPGANVLTF. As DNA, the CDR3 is TGTGCCAGCAGCCCACAGGGCCCTGGGGCCAACGTCCTGACTTTC.

Here the CDR3 DNA reads TGCAGCGTTACCCCGGACACCGGGGAGCTGTTTTTT. Protein sequence: CSVTPDTGELFF. The genes are TRBV29-1 and TRBJ2-2; no clear D. There are 12 residues in the CDR3. The V gene lost 5 bases and the J gene lost 3 bases, with 7 bases spanning the gap. In germline, CDR1 is SQVTM, CDR2 ANQGSEA.

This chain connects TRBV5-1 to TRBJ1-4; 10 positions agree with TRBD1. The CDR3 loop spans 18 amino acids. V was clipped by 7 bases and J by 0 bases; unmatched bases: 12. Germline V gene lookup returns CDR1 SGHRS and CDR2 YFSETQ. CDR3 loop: CASGPGTGVPTTNEKLFF. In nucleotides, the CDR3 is TGCGCCAGCGGACCGGGGACAGGGGTCCCCACAACTAATGAAAAACTGTTTTTT.

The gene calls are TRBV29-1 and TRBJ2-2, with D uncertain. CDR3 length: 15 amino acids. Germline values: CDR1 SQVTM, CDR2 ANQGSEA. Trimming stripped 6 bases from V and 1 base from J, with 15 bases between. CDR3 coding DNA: TGCAGCGTCTCCCTCCAGCGTAAGAACACCGGGGAGCTGTTTTTT. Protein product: CSVSLQRKNTGELFF.

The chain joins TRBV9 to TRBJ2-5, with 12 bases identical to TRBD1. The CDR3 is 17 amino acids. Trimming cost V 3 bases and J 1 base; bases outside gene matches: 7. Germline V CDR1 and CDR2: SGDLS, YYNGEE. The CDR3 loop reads CASSGEGTGGVQETQYF. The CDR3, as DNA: TGTGCCAGCAGCGGGGAAGGGACAGGGGGCGTCCAAGAGACCCAGTACTTC.

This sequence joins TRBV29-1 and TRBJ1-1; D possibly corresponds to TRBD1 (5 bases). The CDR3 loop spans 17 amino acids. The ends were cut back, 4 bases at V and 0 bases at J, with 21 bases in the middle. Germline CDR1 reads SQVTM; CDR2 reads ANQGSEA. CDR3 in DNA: TGCAGCGTTGCGTTTGGACATGGTCAATTGATGAACACTGAAGCTTTCTTT. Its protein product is CSVAFGHGQLMNTEAFF. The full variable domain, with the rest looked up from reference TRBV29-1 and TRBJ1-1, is SAVISQKPSRDICQRGTSLTIQCQVDSQVTMMFWYRQQPGQSLTLIATANQGSEATYESGFVIDKFPISRPNLTFSTLTVSNMSPEDSSIYLCSVAFGHGQLMNTEAFFGQGTRLTVV.

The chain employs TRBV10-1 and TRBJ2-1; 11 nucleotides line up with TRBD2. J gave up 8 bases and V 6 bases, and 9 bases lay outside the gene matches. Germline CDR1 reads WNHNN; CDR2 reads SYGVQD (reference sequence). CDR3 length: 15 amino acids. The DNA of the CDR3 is TGCGCCAGCAGCGATCCGACTAGCGGGAAATATGAGCAGTTCTTC. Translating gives CASSDPTSGKYEQFF.